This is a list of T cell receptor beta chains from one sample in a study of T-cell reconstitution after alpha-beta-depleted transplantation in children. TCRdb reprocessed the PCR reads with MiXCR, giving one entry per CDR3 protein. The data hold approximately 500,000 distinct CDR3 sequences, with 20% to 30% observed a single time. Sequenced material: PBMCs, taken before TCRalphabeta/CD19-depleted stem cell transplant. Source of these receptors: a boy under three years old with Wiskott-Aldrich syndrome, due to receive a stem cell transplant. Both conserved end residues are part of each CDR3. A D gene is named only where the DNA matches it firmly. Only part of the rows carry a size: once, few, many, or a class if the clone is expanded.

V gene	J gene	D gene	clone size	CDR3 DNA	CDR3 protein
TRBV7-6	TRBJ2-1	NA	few	TGTGCCAGCAGCTTAGCCGGGGGGCAAGTGGGAAATGAGCAGTTCTTC	CASSLAGGQVGNEQFF
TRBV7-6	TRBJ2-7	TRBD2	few	TGTGCCAGCAGCTATGGGACTAGCGGGAACTACGAGCAGTACTTC	CASSYGTSGNYEQYF
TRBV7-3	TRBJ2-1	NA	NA	TGTGCCAGCAGCACACTTCCTCGTGTGGGGTACAATGAGCAGTTCTTC	CASSTLPRVGYNEQFF
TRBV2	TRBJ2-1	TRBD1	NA	TGTGCCAGCAGTAAGGACAGGGCAAATGAGCAGTTCTTC	CASSKDRANEQFF
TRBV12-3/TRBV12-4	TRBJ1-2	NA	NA	TGTGCCAGCAGTTTGTCTTTTCGATCGGGCAACGGCTACACCTTC	CASSLSFRSGNGYTF
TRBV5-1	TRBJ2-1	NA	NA	TGCGCCAGCAGCTTATGGGGGTCAGGAGACAATGAGCAGTTCTTC	CASSLWGSGDNEQFF
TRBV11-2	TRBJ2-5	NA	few	TGTGCCAGCAGCTTAGATCTTCGGCGCCGCCAAGAGACCCAGTACTTC	CASSLDLRRRQETQYF
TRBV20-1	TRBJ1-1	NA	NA	TGCAGTGCTAGAGGGCGACGCGGGGTGAGCACTGAAGCTTTCTTT	CSARGRRGVSTEAFF
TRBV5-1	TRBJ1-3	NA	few	TGCGCCAGCAGCTTGGGACTGTTCTCTGGAAACACCATATATTTT	CASSLGLFSGNTIYF
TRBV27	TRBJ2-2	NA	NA	TGTGCCAGCAGTTTATTACAGGCTACCGGGGAGCTGTTTTTT	CASSLLQATGELFF
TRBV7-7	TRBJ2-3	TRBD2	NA	TGTGCCAGCAGCCCTAGCGGGTCGGGCACAGATACGCAGTATTTT	CASSPSGSGTDTQYF
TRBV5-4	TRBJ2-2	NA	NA	TGTGCCAGCAGCTTGGATATTTCCATGGGTACGCTGTTTTTT	CASSLDISMGTLFF
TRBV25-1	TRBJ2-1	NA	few	TGTGCCAGCAGTGGACCCGGGGCGGAGCAGTTCTTC	CASSGPGAEQFF
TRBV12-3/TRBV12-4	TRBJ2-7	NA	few	TGTGCCAGCAGTTTAGCGCTAACGGGACTTCCGACCTACGAGCAGTACTTC	CASSLALTGLPTYEQYF
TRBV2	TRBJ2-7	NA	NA	TGTGCCAGCAGGGGGAGTGGCGAGCAGTACTTC	CASRGSGEQYF
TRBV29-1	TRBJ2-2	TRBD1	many	TGCAGCGTTGTTGGGCAGGGGGATAACACCGGGGAGCTGTTTTTT	CSVVGQGDNTGELFF
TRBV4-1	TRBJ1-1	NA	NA	TGCGCCAGCAGCCAAGTAGTGGGATGGTACACTGAAGCTTTCTTT	CASSQVVGWYTEAFF
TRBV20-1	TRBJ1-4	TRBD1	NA	TGCAGTGCATCAGGGACAGGATCGGTGGAAAAACTGTTTTTT	CSASGTGSVEKLFF
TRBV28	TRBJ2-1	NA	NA	TGTGCCAGCAGGTCGGACCTAGCGAACAATGAGCAGTTCTTC	CASRSDLANNEQFF
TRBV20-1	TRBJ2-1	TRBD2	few	TGCAGTGCTAGACCACAGCTTAGCGGGAGGGCCCAGTTCTTC	CSARPQLSGRAQFF
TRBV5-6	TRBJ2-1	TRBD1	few	TGTGCCAGCAGTGTTGACAGGGGATCCTACAATGAGCAGTTCTTC	CASSVDRGSYNEQFF
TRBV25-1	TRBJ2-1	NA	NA	TGTGCCAGCCGGGACTTTGGGAGGAATGAGCAGTTCTTC	CASRDFGRNEQFF
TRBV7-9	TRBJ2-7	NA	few	TGTGCCAGCAGCTTTGCAGGGGACCACGAGCAGTACTTC	CASSFAGDHEQYF
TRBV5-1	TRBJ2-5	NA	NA	TGCGCCAGCAGCTTGGCCTTCTCTAGCGGAGGGGGGGAGACCCAGTACTTC	CASSLAFSSGGGETQYF
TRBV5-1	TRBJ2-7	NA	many	TGCGCCAGCAGTGGGGACTACGAGCAGTACTTC	CASSGDYEQYF
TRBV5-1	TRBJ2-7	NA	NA	TGCGCCAGCAGCTTGGTACCGAGCTCCTACGAGCAGTACTTC	CASSLVPSSYEQYF
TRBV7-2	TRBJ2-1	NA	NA	TGTGCCAGCAGCTTAGCAGTCGGACCCTACAATGAGCAGTTCTTC	CASSLAVGPYNEQFF
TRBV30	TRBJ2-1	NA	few	TGTGCCTGGGATTCGGGCTTCAATGAGCAGTTCTTC	CAWDSGFNEQFF
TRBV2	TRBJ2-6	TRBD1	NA	TGTGCCAGCAGGGTCCGGGACAGGGAGTATGGGGCCAACGTCCTGACTTTC	CASRVRDREYGANVLTF
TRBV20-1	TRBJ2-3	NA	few	TGCAGTGCTGAAGGGGTGGATACGCAGTATTTT	CSAEGVDTQYF
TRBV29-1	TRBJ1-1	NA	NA	TGCAGCGTTGTACGGCGTATGAACACTGAAGCTTTCTTT	CSVVRRMNTEAFF
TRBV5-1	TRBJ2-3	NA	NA	TGCGCCAGCAGCTTGGAGACAGCTAACACAGATACGCAGTATTTT	CASSLETANTDTQYF
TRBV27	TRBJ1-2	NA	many	TGTGCCAGCAGTTACGGTGGACAGCCCAGGGATGGCTACACCTTC	CASSYGGQPRDGYTF
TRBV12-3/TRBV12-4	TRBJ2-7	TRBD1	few	TGTGCCAGCACAATAGGACAGGTTTCCTACGAGCAGTACTTC	CASTIGQVSYEQYF
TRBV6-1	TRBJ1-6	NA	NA	TGTGCCAGCATTGCCCTTGCGGGGGGTGGTTCACCCCTCCACTTT	CASIALAGGGSPLHF
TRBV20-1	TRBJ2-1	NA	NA	TGCAGTGCTGCAGGAGCCGCCTACAATGAGCAGTTCTTC	CSAAGAAYNEQFF
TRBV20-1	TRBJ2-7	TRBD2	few	TGCAGTGCTACTAGCGGGTACTTC	CSATSGYF
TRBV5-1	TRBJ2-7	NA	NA	TGCGCCAGCAGCTTGCCTCTTGGAGGGGGTTCCTACGAGCAGTACTTC	CASSLPLGGGSYEQYF
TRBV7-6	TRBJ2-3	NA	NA	TGTGCCAGCAGAGCTCGGGGAGTAGGGACAGATACGCAGTATTTT	CASRARGVGTDTQYF
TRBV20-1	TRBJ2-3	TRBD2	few	TGCAGTGCTTCTCAAACGGCGGGAGTCGCAGATACGCAGTATTTT	CSASQTAGVADTQYF
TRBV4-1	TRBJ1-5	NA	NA	TGCGCCAGCACCGTTGGGGTGAATAGCAATCAGCCCCAGCATTTT	CASTVGVNSNQPQHF
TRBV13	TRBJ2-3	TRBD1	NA	TGTGCCAGCAGCGCCGACCGCCTCAGGGACAGGGGGACAGATACGCAGTATTTT	CASSADRLRDRGTDTQYF
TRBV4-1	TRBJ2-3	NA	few	TGCGCCAGCAGCCTGCTCGGGATGTACACAGATACGCAGTATTTT	CASSLLGMYTDTQYF
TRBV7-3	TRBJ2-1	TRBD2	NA	TGTGCCAGCAGCTTAACGTTCCAGCGGGGTAGGAATGAGCAGTTCTTC	CASSLTFQRGRNEQFF
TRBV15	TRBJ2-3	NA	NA	TGTGCCACGTCTGTAGGTCCACGGGCAGATACGCAGTATTTT	CATSVGPRADTQYF